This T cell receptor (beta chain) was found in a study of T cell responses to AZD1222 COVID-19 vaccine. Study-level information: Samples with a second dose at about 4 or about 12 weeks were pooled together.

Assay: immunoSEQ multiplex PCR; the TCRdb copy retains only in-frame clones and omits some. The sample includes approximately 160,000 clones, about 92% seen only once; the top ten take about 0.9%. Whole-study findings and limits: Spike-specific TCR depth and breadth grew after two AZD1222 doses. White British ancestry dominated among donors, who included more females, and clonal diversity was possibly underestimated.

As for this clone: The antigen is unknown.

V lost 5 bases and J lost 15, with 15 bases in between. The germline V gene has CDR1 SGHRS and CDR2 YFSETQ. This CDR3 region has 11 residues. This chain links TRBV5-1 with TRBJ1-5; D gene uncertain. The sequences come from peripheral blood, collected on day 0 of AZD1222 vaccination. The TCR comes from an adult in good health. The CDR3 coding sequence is TGCGCCAGCAGTCTAGGAACCCTACCGCATTTT. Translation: CASSLGTLPHF.